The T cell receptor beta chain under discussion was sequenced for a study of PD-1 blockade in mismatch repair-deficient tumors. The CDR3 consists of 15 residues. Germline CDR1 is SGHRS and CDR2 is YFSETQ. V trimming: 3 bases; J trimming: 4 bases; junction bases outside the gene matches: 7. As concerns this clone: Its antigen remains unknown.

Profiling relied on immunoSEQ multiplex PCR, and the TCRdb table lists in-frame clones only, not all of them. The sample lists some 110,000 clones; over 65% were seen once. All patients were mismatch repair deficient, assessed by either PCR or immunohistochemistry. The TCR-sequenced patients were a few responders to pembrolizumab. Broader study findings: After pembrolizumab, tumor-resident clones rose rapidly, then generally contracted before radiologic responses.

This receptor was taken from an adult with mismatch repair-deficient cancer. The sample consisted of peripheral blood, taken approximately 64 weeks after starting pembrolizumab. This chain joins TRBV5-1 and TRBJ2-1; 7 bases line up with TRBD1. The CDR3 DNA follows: TGCGCCAGCAGCTACCGGGACAGTCTATACAATGAGCAGTTCTTC. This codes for CASSYRDSLYNEQFF.